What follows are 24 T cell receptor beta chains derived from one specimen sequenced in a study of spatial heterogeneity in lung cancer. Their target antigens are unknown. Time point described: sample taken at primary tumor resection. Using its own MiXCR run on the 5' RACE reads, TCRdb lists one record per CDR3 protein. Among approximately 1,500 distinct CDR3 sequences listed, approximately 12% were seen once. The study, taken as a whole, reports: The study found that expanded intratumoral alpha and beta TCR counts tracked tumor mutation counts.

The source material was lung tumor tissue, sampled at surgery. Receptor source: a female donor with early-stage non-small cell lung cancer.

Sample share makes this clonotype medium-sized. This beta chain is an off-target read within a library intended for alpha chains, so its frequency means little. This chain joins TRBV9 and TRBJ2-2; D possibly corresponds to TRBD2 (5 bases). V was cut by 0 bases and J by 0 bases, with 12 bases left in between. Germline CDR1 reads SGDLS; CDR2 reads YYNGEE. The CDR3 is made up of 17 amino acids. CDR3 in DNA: TGTGCCAGCAGCGTAGTACTAGGACGGACGAACACCGGGGAGCTGTTTTTT. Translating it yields CASSVVLGRTNTGELFF.

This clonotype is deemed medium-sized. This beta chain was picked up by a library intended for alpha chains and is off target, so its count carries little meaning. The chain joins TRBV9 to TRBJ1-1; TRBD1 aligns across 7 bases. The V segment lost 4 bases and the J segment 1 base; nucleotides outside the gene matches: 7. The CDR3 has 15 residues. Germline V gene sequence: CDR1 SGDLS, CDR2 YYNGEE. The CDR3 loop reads CASSPWDSANTEAFF. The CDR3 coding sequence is TGTGCCAGCAGCCCGTGGGACAGCGCGAACACTGAAGCTTTCTTT.

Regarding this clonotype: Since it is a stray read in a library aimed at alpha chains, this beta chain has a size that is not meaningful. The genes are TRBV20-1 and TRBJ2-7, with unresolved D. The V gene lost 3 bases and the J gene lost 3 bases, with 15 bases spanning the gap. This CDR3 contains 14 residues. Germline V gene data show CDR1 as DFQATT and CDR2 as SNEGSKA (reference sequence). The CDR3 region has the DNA TGCAGTGCTAGTCCCAGGACGCCCTACTACGAGCAGTACTTC. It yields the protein CSASPRTPYYEQYF.

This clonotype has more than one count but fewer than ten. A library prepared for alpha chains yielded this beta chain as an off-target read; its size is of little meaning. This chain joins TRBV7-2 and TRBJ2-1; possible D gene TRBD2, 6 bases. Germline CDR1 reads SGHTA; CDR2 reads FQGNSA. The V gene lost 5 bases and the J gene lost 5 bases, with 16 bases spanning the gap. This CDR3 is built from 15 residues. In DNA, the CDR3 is TGTGCCAGCAGCCTTCAGACTAGAGGCGACAATGAGCAGTTCTTC. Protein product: CASSLQTRGDNEQFF.

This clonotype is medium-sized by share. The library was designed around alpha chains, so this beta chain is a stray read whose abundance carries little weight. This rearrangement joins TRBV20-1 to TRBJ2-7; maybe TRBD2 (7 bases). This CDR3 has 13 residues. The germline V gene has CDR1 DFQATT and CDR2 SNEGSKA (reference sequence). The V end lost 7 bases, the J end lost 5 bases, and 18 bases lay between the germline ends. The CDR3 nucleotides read TGCAGTGTCAGAGGGGGAGGGAGGAACGAGCAGTACTTC. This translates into CSVRGGGRNEQYF.

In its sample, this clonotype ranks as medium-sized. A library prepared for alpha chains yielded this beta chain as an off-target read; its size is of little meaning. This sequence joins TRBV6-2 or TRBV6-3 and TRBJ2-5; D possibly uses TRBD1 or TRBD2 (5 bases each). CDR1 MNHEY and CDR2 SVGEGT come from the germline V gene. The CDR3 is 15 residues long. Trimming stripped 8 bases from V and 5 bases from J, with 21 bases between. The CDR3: CASPVGVTVLETQYF. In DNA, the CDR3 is TGTGCCAGCCCCGTGGGGGTTACGGTTTTGGAGACCCAGTACTTC.

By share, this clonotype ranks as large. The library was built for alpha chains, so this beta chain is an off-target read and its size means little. CDR3 nucleotides: TGCAGCGTTGGGGGACTAGCGGGAGAGACAGATACGCAGTATTTT. Translation: CSVGGLAGETDTQYF. This chain uses TRBV29-1 with TRBJ2-3; 14 bases are shared with TRBD2. Trimming cost V 4 bases and J 3 bases; bases outside gene matches: 3. This CDR3 contains 15 residues. Germline values: CDR1 SQVTM, CDR2 ANQGSEA.

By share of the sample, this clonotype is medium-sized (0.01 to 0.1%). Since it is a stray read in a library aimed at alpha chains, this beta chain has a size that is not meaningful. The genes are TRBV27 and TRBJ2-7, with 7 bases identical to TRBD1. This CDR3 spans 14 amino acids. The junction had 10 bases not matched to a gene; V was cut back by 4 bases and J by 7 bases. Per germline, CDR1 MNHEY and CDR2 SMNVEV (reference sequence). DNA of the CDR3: TGTGCCAGCAGTTCCACAGGGGATGGGGTGGAGCAGTACTTC. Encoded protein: CASSSTGDGVEQYF.

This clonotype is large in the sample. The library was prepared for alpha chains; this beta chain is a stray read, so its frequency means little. CDR3 protein: CASSLGYNPYGYTF. CDR3 DNA sequence: TGTGCCAGCAGCTTAGGATACAATCCCTATGGCTACACCTTC. The rearrangement links TRBV13 to TRBJ1-2; D is unresolved. Trimming pared 0 bases from V and 4 bases from J, leaving 9 bases between. Germline lookup yields CDR1 PRHDT and CDR2 FYEKMQ (reference sequence). The CDR3 is 14 residues long.

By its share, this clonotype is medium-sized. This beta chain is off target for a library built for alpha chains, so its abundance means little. The CDR3 spells CASSEETPPYNEQFF. The CDR3 nucleotides read TGTGCCAGCAGTGAAGAGACCCCGCCCTACAATGAGCAGTTCTTC. V gene TRBV2 combines with J gene TRBJ2-1; D remains ambiguous. Per germline, CDR1 SNHLY and CDR2 FYNNEI. Trimming took 1 base from V and 2 from J, leaving 9 bases between them. The CDR3 spans 15 residues. Looking up the rest from reference TRBV2 and TRBJ2-1 gives the full variable domain: EPEVTQTPSHQVTQMGQEVILRCVPISNHLYFYWYRQILGQKVEFLVSFYNNEISEKSEIFDDQFSVERPDGSNFTLKIRSTKLEDSAMYFCASSEETPPYNEQFFGPGTRLTVL.

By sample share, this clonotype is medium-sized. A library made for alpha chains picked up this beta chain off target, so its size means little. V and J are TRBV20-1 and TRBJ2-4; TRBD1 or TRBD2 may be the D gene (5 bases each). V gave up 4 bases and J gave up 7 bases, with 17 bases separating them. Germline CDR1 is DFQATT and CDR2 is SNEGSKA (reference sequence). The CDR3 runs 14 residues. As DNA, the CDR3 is TGCAGTGCTACCTACGGGACCGCCGCGAACATTCAGTACTTC. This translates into CSATYGTAANIQYF.

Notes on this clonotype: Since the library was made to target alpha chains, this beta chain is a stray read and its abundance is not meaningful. In DNA form, the CDR3 reads TGTGCCAGCAGCCTACAGGGCGGGAGGGGTACTGAGCAGTTCTTC. Amino acid sequence: CASSLQGGRGTEQFF. J is TRBJ2-1 and V is TRBV7-2, with 9 positions matching TRBD2. This CDR3 has 15 amino acids. Germline V lookup: CDR1 SGHTA, CDR2 FQGNSA. V lost 5 bases to trimming and J lost 9 bases; unmatched junction nucleotides: 11.

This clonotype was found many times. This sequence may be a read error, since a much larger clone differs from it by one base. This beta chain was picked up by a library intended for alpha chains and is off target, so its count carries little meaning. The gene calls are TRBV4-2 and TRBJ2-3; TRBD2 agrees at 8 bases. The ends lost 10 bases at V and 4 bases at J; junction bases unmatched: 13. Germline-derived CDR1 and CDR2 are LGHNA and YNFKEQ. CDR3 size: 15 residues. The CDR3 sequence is CANSPSGGLADTQYF. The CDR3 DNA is TGTGCCAACAGTCCAAGCGGGGGACTCGCAGATACGCAGTATTTT.

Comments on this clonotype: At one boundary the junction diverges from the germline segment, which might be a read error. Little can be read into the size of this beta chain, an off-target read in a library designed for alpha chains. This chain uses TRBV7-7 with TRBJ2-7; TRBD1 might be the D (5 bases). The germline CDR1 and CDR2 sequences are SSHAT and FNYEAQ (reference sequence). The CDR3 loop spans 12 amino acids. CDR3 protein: CASSVQGYEQYF. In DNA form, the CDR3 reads TGTGCTAGCAGCGTTCAGGGTTACGAGCAGTACTTC.

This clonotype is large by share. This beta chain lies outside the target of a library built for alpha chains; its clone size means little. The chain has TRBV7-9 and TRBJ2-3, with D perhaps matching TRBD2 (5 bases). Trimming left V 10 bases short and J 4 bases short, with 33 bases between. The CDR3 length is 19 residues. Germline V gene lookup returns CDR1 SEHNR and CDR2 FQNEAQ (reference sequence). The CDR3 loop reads CATFRPGRGLTEGADTQYF. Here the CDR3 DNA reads TGTGCCACCTTCAGACCAGGACGAGGACTTACAGAAGGTGCAGATACGCAGTATTTT.

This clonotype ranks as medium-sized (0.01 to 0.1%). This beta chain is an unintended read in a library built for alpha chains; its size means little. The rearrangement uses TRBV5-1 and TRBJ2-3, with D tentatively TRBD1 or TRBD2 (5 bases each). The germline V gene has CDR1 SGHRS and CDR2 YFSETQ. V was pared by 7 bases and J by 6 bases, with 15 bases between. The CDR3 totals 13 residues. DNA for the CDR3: TGCGCCAGCTGCCGGGACCTCGATGATACGCAGTATTTT. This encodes CASCRDLDDTQYF.

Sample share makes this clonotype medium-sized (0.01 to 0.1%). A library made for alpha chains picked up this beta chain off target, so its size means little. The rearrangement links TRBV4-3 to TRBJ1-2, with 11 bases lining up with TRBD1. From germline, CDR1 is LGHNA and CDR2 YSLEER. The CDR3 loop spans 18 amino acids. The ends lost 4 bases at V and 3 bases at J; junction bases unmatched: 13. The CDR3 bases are TGCGCCAGCAGCCGTTCAAGATTAGGGACAGGGGGGGACTATGGCTACACCTTC. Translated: CASSRSRLGTGGDYGYTF.

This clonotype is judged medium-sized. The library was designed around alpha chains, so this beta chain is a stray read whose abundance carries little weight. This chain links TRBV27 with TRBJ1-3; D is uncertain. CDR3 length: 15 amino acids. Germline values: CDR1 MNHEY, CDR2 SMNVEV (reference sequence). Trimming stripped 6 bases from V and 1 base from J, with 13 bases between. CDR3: CASSPLAVSGNTIYF. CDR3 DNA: TGTGCCAGCAGCCCCTTAGCCGTATCTGGAAACACCATATATTTT.

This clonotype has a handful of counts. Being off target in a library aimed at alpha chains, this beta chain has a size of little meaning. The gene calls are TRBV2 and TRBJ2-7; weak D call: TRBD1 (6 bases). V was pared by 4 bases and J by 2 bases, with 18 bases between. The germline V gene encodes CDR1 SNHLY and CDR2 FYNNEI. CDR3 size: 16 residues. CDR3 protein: CASSAEATGITYEQYF. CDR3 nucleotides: TGTGCCAGCAGTGCAGAGGCCACAGGGATAACCTACGAGCAGTACTTC.

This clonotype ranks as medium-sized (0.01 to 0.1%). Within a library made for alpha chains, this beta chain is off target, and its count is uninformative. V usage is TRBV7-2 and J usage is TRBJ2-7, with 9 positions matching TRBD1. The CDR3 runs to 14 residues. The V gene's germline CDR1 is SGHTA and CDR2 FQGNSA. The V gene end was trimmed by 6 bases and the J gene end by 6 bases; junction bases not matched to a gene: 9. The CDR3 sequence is CASRLNRGHSEQYF. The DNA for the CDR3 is TGTGCCAGCAGACTTAACAGGGGGCATAGCGAGCAGTACTTC.

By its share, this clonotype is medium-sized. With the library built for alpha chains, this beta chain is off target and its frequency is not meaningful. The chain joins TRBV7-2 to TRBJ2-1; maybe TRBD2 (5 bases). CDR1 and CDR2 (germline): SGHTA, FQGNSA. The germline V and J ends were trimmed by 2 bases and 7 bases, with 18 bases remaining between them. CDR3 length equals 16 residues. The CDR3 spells CASSLRVAPTGNEQFF. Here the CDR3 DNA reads TGTGCCAGCAGCTTAAGGGTAGCCCCCACGGGGAATGAGCAGTTCTTC.

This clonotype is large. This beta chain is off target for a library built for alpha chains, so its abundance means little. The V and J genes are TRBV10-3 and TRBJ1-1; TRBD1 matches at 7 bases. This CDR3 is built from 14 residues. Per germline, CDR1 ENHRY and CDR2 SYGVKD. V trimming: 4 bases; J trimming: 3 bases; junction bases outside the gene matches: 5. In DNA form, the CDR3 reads TGTGCCATCAGTGCGTCAGGGGGGGACACTGAAGCTTTCTTT. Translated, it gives CAISASGGDTEAFF.

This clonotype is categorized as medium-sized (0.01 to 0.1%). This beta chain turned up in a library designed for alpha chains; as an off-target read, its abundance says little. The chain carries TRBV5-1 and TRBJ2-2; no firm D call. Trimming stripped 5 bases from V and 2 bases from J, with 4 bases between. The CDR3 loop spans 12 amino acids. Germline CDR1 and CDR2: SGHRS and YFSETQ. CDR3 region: CASRDNTGELFF. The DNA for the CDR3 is TGCGCCAGCAGGGATAACACCGGGGAGCTGTTTTTT. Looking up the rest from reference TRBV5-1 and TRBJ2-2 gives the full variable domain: KAGVTQTPRYLIKTRGQQVTLSCSPISGHRSVSWYQQTPGQGLQFLFEYFSETQRNKGNFPGRFSGRQFSNSRSEMNVSTLELGDSALYLCASRDNTGELFFGEGSRLTVL.

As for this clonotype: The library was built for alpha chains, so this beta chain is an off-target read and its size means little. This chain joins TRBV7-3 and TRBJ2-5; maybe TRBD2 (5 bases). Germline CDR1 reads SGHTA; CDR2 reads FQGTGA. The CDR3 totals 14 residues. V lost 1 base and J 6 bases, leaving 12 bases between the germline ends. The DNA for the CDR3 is TGTGCCAGCAGCTTAAGCGGGTGGGAGCAGACCCAGTACTTC. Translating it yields CASSLSGWEQTQYF. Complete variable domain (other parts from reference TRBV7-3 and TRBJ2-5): GAGVSQTPSNKVTEKGKYVELRCDPISGHTALYWYRQSLGQGPEFLIYFQGTGAADDSGLPNDRFFAVRPEGSVSTLKIQRTERGDSAVYLCASSLSGWEQTQYFGPGTRLLVL.